This TCR beta chain originates from a study of cytomegalovirus exposure and HLA in healthy donors. Study as a whole: An early release of data contained some 80 million unique TCRs, which came from HLA-typed donors.

A note on this clone: Its specificity is unknown.

The primer mix had 60 Vbeta and 13 Jbeta primers. Sequencing was performed with immunoSEQ multiplex PCR; in TCRdb, only in-frame clones are kept and a portion is missing. The repertoire consists of over 150,000 clones, with about 70% occurring once and the leading ten covering less than 3.5%. Overall study results and limits: On later analysis, the bulk of CMV-associated TCR beta chains appeared to be HLA-restricted. According to reports, the classifier identified cytomegalovirus status with high specificity and sensitivity. Most TCR sequences were rare, but some public TCRs occurred in many donors.

CDR1 and CDR2 from the germline V gene are LGHNA and YSLEER. Trimming removed 2 bases from V and 3 bases from J, with 10 bases in between. The CDR3 is made up of 15 amino acids. The sequencing sample was made of PBMCs. The TCR sequence derives from a woman aged 40 to 50 in good health and CMV-seropositive. This sequence joins TRBV4-3 and TRBJ2-2; D remains ambiguous. The CDR3 spells CASSQLRVHTGELFF. CDR3 sequence (DNA): TGCGCCAGCAGCCAATTACGGGTACACACCGGGGAGCTGTTTTTT.